A single sample is the source of the 22 T cell receptor beta chains below, sequenced in a study of patients and donors after allogeneic stem cell transplantation (dated by TCRdb to 2020 to 2022). Library method: RT-PCR. The sequencing machine was a NextSeq 550. TCRdb reworked the public reads: Q25 trimming with fastp, MiXCR clone assembly, productive beta chains retained. Here each entry gathers all rows of one CDR3 protein and keeps the most common genes and DNA. This sample holds around 160,000 distinct CDR3 sequences; about 32% were observed only once. Of the sample, under 3.5% falls within the top ten clones. Sample: blood, either unsorted or a sorted T cell fraction (not recorded which). These receptor sequences come from a human donor who was either an allogeneic HSCT recipient or a stem cell or donor lymphocyte infusion donor (not recorded which). It is not recorded whose cells these are; they may come from a transplant donor.

The chain has TRBV6-5 and TRBJ2-7, with TRBD1 matching over 8 bases. This CDR3 is built from 15 residues. CDR1 is MNHEY, CDR2 SVGAGI, per germline. The V gene end was trimmed by 1 base and the J gene end by 1 base; junction bases not matched to a gene: 3. CDR3 nucleotides: TGTGCCAGCAGTTACTTGGGACAGGTTTCCTACGAGCAGTACTTC. This sequence encodes CASSYLGQVSYEQYF.

The chain joins TRBV10-3 to TRBJ1-6, with D unresolved. Germline V lookup: CDR1 ENHRY, CDR2 SYGVKD. V dropped 6 bases and J dropped 13 bases, with 13 bases sitting between them. This CDR3 region has 12 residues. In DNA, the CDR3 is TGTGCCATCAGCCGGACCGCCTCGCCCCTCCACTTT. Amino acids: CAISRTASPLHF.

This chain joins TRBV7-3 and TRBJ2-1; D possibly uses TRBD1 or TRBD2 (5 bases each). V lost 2 bases to trimming and J lost 8 bases, with 10 bases between them. CDR1 and CDR2 from the germline V gene are SGHTA and FQGTGA. The CDR3 has 13 amino acids. The CDR3 sequence is CASSLGGFDEQFF. The CDR3 DNA reads as TGTGCCAGCAGCTTAGGGGGATTCGATGAGCAGTTCTTC.

The rearrangement links TRBV18 to TRBJ2-5; D is uncertain. CDR1 and CDR2 (germline): KGHSH, LQKENI. CDR3 size: 12 residues. V was clipped by 2 bases and J by 5 bases, with 6 bases between them. The CDR3 loop reads CASSPEAETQYF. The CDR3 DNA reads as TGTGCCAGCTCACCAGAGGCGGAGACCCAGTACTTC.

The rearrangement uses TRBV7-2 and TRBJ1-5; 8 bases line up with TRBD1. The CDR3 length is 14 residues. Germline CDR1 SGHTA, CDR2 FQGNSA. Trimming at V came to 2 bases and at J to 8 bases, leaving 5 bases not matched to a gene. CDR3 sequence reads: CASSLRQGSEPQHF. CDR3 coding DNA: TGTGCCAGCAGCTTACGACAGGGGAGTGAGCCCCAGCATTTT.

The chain recombines TRBV9 with TRBJ2-1; D unresolved. This CDR3 is built from 15 residues. Trimming cost V 4 bases and J 1 base, with 12 bases left between them. The germline gives CDR1 SGDLS, CDR2 YYNGEE. This CDR3 reads CASSPNPNSYNEQFF. CDR3 sequence (DNA): TGTGCCAGCAGCCCTAACCCAAATTCCTACAATGAGCAGTTCTTC.

Only a few counts were recorded for this clonotype. The V call is TRBV24-1, the J call TRBJ2-5; D remains unclear. Germline assignment: CDR1 KGHDR and CDR2 SFDVKD. This CDR3 spans 11 amino acids. The ends were cut back, 6 bases at V and 0 bases at J, with 1 base in the middle. DNA for the CDR3: TGTGCCACCAGTAACCAAGAGACCCAGTACTTC. Amino acid sequence: CATSNQETQYF.

The J gene is TRBJ2-2, the V gene TRBV27; 8 bases agree with TRBD2. From germline, CDR1 is MNHEY and CDR2 SMNVEV (reference sequence). There are 15 residues in the CDR3. V trimming: 7 bases; J trimming: 0 bases; junction bases outside the gene matches: 4. Written as DNA, the CDR3 is TGTGCCAGCAACCCGGGACTAGCGAACACCGGGGAGCTGTTTTTT. Translating gives CASNPGLANTGELFF.

The chain carries TRBV27 and TRBJ2-7; 9 bases align to TRBD1. Unmatched junction bases numbered 10, after V lost 5 bases and J lost 5 bases. Germline lookup yields CDR1 MNHEY and CDR2 SMNVEV (reference sequence). The length of the CDR3 is 15 residues. Here the CDR3 reads CASSPLGQGQHEQYF. The CDR3 nucleotides read TGTGCCAGCAGTCCCCTCGGACAGGGGCAACACGAGCAGTACTTC.

This clonotype came up a few times. This rearrangement joins TRBV9 to TRBJ2-7; no definite D call. Germline CDR1 and CDR2: SGDLS and YYNGEE. There are 15 residues in the CDR3. The V and J ends lost 0 bases and 5 bases respectively, with 15 bases between them. The CDR3 loop is CASSVEGLVYDEQYF. In DNA, the CDR3 is TGTGCCAGCAGCGTAGAAGGGTTGGTGTACGACGAGCAGTACTTC.

This clonotype was counted once. The V call is TRBV7-2, the J call TRBJ2-3; 13 bases map to TRBD2. The CDR3 spans 14 residues. J lost 11 bases, V lost 5 bases, and 7 bases had no gene match. CDR1 SGHTA and CDR2 FQGNSA come from the germline V gene. The CDR3 nucleotides read TGTGCCAGCAGCCCCCGGACTAGCGGGAGCTGGCAGTATTTT. The encoded protein is CASSPRTSGSWQYF.

The chain uses TRBV3-1 and TRBJ2-1; D remains ambiguous. V was trimmed by 4 bases and J by 8 bases, leaving 12 bases between them. The CDR3 consists of 13 residues. CDR1 and CDR2 from the germline V gene are LGHDT and YNNKEL (reference sequence). CDR3 sequence: CASSPDGSYEQFF. DNA for the CDR3: TGTGCCAGCAGCCCCGACGGCTCCTATGAGCAGTTCTTC.

This chain connects TRBV2 to TRBJ2-5; unclear D gene. The CDR3 covers 11 residues. From germline, CDR1 is SNHLY and CDR2 FYNNEI. V was pared by 5 bases and J by 5 bases, with 6 bases between. In nucleotides, the CDR3 is TGTGCCAGCAGTCAAAGGGAGACCCAGTACTTC. The encoded protein is CASSQRETQYF.

V is TRBV7-2 and J is TRBJ1-5; D is unclear. Germline V gene sequence: CDR1 SGHTA, CDR2 FQGNSA. V lost 4 bases and J 0 bases, leaving 10 bases between the germline ends. The CDR3 length is 15 residues. CDR3 in amino acids: CASSSAGGSNQPQHF. The DNA for the CDR3 is TGTGCCAGCAGCTCCGCAGGAGGTAGCAATCAGCCCCAGCATTTT. The full variable domain, completed using reference TRBV7-2 and TRBJ1-5, is GAGVSQSPSNKVTEKGKDVELRCDPISGHTALYWYRQSLGQGLEFLIYFQGNSAPDKSGLPSDRFSAERTGGSVSTLTIQRTQQEDSAVYLCASSSAGGSNQPQHFGDGTRLSIL.

This clonotype was recorded a few times. The V and J genes are TRBV29-1 and TRBJ1-2; TRBD1 aligns across 8 bases. Germline V CDR1 and CDR2: SQVTM, ANQGSEA. The CDR3 is 17 amino acids. The V gene end was trimmed by 3 bases and the J gene end by 1 base; junction bases not matched to a gene: 13. The CDR3 is CSVDVVTGDHINYGYTF. The CDR3 DNA follows: TGCAGCGTTGATGTCGTGACAGGGGACCACATTAACTATGGCTACACCTTC.

The chain has TRBV7-8 and TRBJ2-1; D might be TRBD2 (5 bases). The CDR3 runs to 12 residues. Germline V CDR1 and CDR2: SGHVS, FQNEAQ. Trimming removed 7 bases at V and 6 bases at J, with 10 bases between. DNA of the CDR3: TGTGCCAGCATAGGACTGGGCAATGAGCAGTTCTTC. It codes for CASIGLGNEQFF.

The rearrangement uses TRBV3-1 and TRBJ2-5; D remains ambiguous. Trimming stripped 2 bases from V and 0 bases from J, with 4 bases between. This CDR3 contains 13 residues. The germline V gene has CDR1 LGHDT and CDR2 YNNKEL (reference sequence). CDR3 in DNA: TGTGCCAGCAGCCAACTATACCAAGAGACCCAGTACTTC. This gives the protein CASSQLYQETQYF.

This clonotype was detected once. The chain employs TRBV5-1 and TRBJ2-1, with D perhaps matching TRBD2 (5 bases). The germline V and J ends were trimmed by 3 bases and 4 bases, with 8 bases remaining between them. The CDR3 totals 13 residues. The V gene's germline CDR1 is SGHRS and CDR2 YFSETQ. The CDR3 loop reads CASSSGNYNEQFF. The CDR3 DNA is TGCGCCAGCAGCTCCGGGAATTACAATGAGCAGTTCTTC.

This clonotype was picked up many times. The V gene is TRBV4-1, the J gene TRBJ2-3; 10 positions match TRBD2. J gave up 8 bases and V 1 base, and 6 bases lay outside the gene matches. The CDR3 is 15 amino acids. CDR1 MGHRA and CDR2 YSYEKL come from the germline V gene. The CDR3 DNA sequence: TGCGCCAGCAGCCAAGTAGCGGGAGGACTCATTACGCAGTATTTT. Residues: CASSQVAGGLITQYF.

This chain joins TRBV4-1 and TRBJ1-1; 8 positions match TRBD1. Trimming cost V 1 base and J 4 bases; bases outside gene matches: 5. This CDR3 is 15 amino acids long. Germline lookup yields CDR1 MGHRA and CDR2 YSYEKL. Here the CDR3 DNA reads TGCGCCAGCAGCCAAGTGAGTACAGGGGGCACTGAAGCTTTCTTT. Its translation is CASSQVSTGGTEAFF.

The V and J genes are TRBV9 and TRBJ2-3; a possible D gene is TRBD2 (5 bases). From germline, CDR1 is SGDLS and CDR2 YYNGEE. The germline V and J ends were trimmed by 2 bases and 4 bases, with 20 bases remaining between them. The CDR3 has 17 residues. CDR3 residues: CASSVGRGLGGADTQYF. CDR3 nucleotides: TGTGCCAGCAGCGTGGGCCGCGGACTCGGAGGTGCAGATACGCAGTATTTT.

Only a few counts were recorded for this clonotype. V gene TRBV12-3 or TRBV12-4 combines with J gene TRBJ2-7; tentatively, D is TRBD1 (6 bases). The CDR3 has 13 amino acids. V was shortened by 4 bases and J by 3 bases, with 10 bases between the two germline ends. CDR3 sequence (DNA): TGTGCCAGCAGTTGGGGGCAGATCTACGAGCAGTACTTC. Protein product: CASSWGQIYEQYF.